Sequencing of this T cell receptor (beta chain) was carried out in a study of T cell responses to AZD1222 COVID-19 vaccine. Notes on the study in general: Spike was spanned by vaccine-associated CD4 TCRs, with dominance at 160-218 and 743-854.

Sequencing was performed with immunoSEQ multiplex PCR; in TCRdb, only in-frame clones are kept and a portion is missing. The profile covers 100,000 to 150,000 clones, with 89% appearing a single time and 1.5% to 1.8% taken by the ten largest. CDR1 is SNHLY, CDR2 FYNNEI, per germline. V dropped 8 bases and J dropped 7; count of bases not matched to a gene: 8. The CDR3 has 13 amino acids. To note about this clone: Its antigen is undetermined.

V and J are TRBV2 and TRBJ1-2; 9 bases map to TRBD1. The source material was peripheral blood, sampled on day 0 of AZD1222 vaccination. The TCR originated in an adult in good health. CDR3 loop: CASFGQGRGGYTF. CDR3 nucleotide sequence: TGTGCCAGCTTCGGACAGGGGAGGGGTGGCTACACCTTC.